These T cell receptor beta chains were read from a single sample in a study of blood T cell repertoires in COVID-19. Profiling relied on immunoSEQ multiplex PCR, and the TCRdb table lists in-frame clones only, not all of them. The sample lists fewer than 250,000 clones, about 86% occurring once. Sequenced: peripheral blood. The source is a woman aged 45 to 65 with acute or convalescent COVID-19. The CDR3 runs from the conserved cysteine through the conserved F or W. D genes are given only for firm matches. Clone size is not always given. Where it is, it says once, few, many or a class for expanded clones.

J: TRBJ2-1; size: NA; length: 15; D: TRBD2; V: TRBV19; CDR3: CASSIPGLAGAEQFF
J: TRBJ2-7; size: NA; length: 17; D: NA; V: TRBV21-1; CDR3: CASSKGEYVGADYEQYF
J: TRBJ1-5; size: NA; length: 12; D: NA; V: TRBV6-2/TRBV6-3; CDR3: CASSYLNQPQHF
J: TRBJ2-1; size: NA; length: 14; D: TRBD1; V: TRBV6-4; CDR3: CASSEPGTGNEQFF
J: TRBJ1-3; size: NA; length: 17; D: NA; V: TRBV7-6; CDR3: CASSLTQNNWEGNTIYF
J: TRBJ2-7; size: NA; length: 16; D: NA; V: TRBV6-5; CDR3: CASSYEMGGASWEQYF
J: TRBJ2-1; size: NA; length: 19; D: TRBD2; V: TRBV15; CDR3: CATSARVFGGVSSYNEQFF
J: TRBJ2-3; size: NA; length: 15; D: NA; V: TRBV28; CDR3: CASNVGRWSTDTQYF
J: TRBJ2-7; size: NA; length: 15; D: TRBD2; V: TRBV11-2; CDR3: CASSLAGGSYYEQYF
J: TRBJ2-1; size: NA; length: 15; D: TRBD1; V: TRBV4-2; CDR3: CASSQGGGNNNEQFF
J: TRBJ2-1; size: few; length: 14; D: TRBD2; V: TRBV19; CDR3: CASSGGSAYNEQFF
J: TRBJ1-2; size: NA; length: 13; D: NA; V: TRBV28; CDR3: CASSALQEDGYTF
J: TRBJ1-2; size: NA; length: 11; D: NA; V: TRBV25-1; CDR3: CASSDLNGYTF
J: TRBJ2-6; size: NA; length: 16; D: NA; V: TRBV24-1; CDR3: CATSASSGAGANVLTF
J: TRBJ2-2; size: NA; length: 16; D: NA; V: TRBV21-1; CDR3: CASRKASSGNTGELFF
J: TRBJ2-1; size: NA; length: 16; D: NA; V: TRBV7-8; CDR3: CASIPLASRKYNEQFF
J: TRBJ2-1; size: NA; length: 16; D: TRBD1; V: TRBV5-1; CDR3: CASSDGTGGDYNEQFF
J: TRBJ2-1; size: NA; length: 14; D: TRBD2; V: TRBV10-2; CDR3: CASWLAGVANEQFF
J: TRBJ1-4; size: NA; length: 17; D: TRBD1; V: TRBV6-1; CDR3: CASSETRTGWGNEKLFF
J: TRBJ2-5; size: few; length: 12; D: NA; V: TRBV14; CDR3: CASEALGETQYF
J: TRBJ1-6; size: NA; length: 18; D: NA; V: TRBV7-2; CDR3: CASSSRAWGGGVNSPLHF
J: TRBJ2-6; size: NA; length: 17; D: NA; V: TRBV9; CDR3: CASSDNTGVSGANVLTF
J: TRBJ1-4; size: NA; length: 16; D: TRBD1; V: TRBV6-6; CDR3: CASSPLLQGGNEKLFF
J: TRBJ2-1; size: NA; length: 16; D: TRBD2; V: TRBV7-3; CDR3: CASSPLAGGPYNEQFF
J: TRBJ2-1; size: NA; length: 16; D: NA; V: TRBV21-1; CDR3: CASSKGEAPIINEQFF
J: TRBJ1-2; size: NA; length: 15; D: TRBD1; V: TRBV27; CDR3: CASSLSGDSSYGYTF
J: TRBJ2-2; size: NA; length: 13; D: NA; V: TRBV29-1; CDR3: CSVEVSLSGELFF
J: TRBJ2-3; size: NA; length: 16; D: NA; V: TRBV2; CDR3: CASSGWGRLVTDTQYF
J: TRBJ1-3; size: NA; length: 12; D: NA; V: TRBV10-3; CDR3: CAVTESGNTIYF
J: TRBJ2-3; size: NA; length: 15; D: NA; V: TRBV19; CDR3: CASTLTSSGTDTQYF
J: TRBJ2-1; size: NA; length: 13; D: NA; V: TRBV7-2; CDR3: CASSLARQNEQFF
J: TRBJ2-1; size: NA; length: 16; D: NA; V: TRBV15; CDR3: CATSMLAGKGYNEQFF
J: TRBJ1-6; size: few; length: 15; D: NA; V: TRBV28; CDR3: CASSSLGGGRAPLHF
J: TRBJ2-7; size: NA; length: 13; D: TRBD2; V: TRBV19; CDR3: CASNSGSSYEQYF
J: TRBJ2-4; size: NA; length: 12; D: NA; V: TRBV11-2; CDR3: CASSREGNIQYF
J: TRBJ2-5; size: many; length: 17; D: TRBD2; V: TRBV3-1/TRBV3-2; CDR3: CASSQGQREGLGGTQYF
J: TRBJ2-7; size: NA; length: 14; D: NA; V: TRBV6-5; CDR3: CASSYRDTTYEQYF
J: TRBJ1-6; size: NA; length: 15; D: TRBD1; V: TRBV6-5; CDR3: CASSYRTGLRSPLHF
J: TRBJ2-7; size: NA; length: 13; D: TRBD1; V: TRBV30; CDR3: CACTTGALYEQYF
J: TRBJ2-1; size: NA; length: 16; D: TRBD2; V: TRBV13; CDR3: CASSLALAGVLNEQFF
J: TRBJ1-1; size: NA; length: 15; D: TRBD1; V: TRBV15; CDR3: CATSRLSTGGTEAFF
J: TRBJ2-3; size: NA; length: 15; D: NA; V: TRBV18; CDR3: CASSPTAGLTDTQYF
J: TRBJ2-3; size: NA; length: 11; D: NA; V: TRBV19; CDR3: CASSTLITQYF
J: TRBJ2-2; size: NA; length: 15; D: NA; V: TRBV5-6; CDR3: CASSFLARPTGELFF
J: TRBJ1-2; size: NA; length: 13; D: NA; V: TRBV5-6; CDR3: CASRLQFNYGYTF